A selection of T cell receptor beta chains follows, all from one sample in a study of T cells expressing NK-cell markers. TCRdb reanalyzed the 5' RACE reads, giving one entry per CDR3 protein sequence and no DNA. This sample's clone table lists 550,000 to 600,000 distinct CDR3 sequences. The sample was blood T cells: a sorted CD56 or NKG2C T cell subset, CD4+ or CD8+ T cells, or bulk PBMC T cells (not recorded which). The receptors stem from a man younger than 35 in good health. The CDR3 runs from the conserved cysteine through the conserved F or W.

V gene: TRBV20-1
J gene: TRBJ1-5
CDR3 protein: CSALNLHGPKGNQPQHF

V gene: TRBV28
J gene: TRBJ2-7
CDR3 protein: CASSAPGKLYEQYF

V gene: TRBV10-3
J gene: TRBJ2-2
CDR3 protein: CAISVTALNTGELFF

V gene: TRBV11-3
J gene: TRBJ2-1
CDR3 protein: CASSARPQGEQFF

V gene: TRBV6-5
J gene: TRBJ1-2
CDR3 protein: CASGVRTINYGYTF

V gene: TRBV9
J gene: TRBJ2-3
CDR3 protein: CASSVALSGALDTQYF

V gene: TRBV21-1
J gene: TRBJ2-3
CDR3 protein: CASSKAQDFTDTQYF

V gene: TRBV14
J gene: TRBJ2-5
CDR3 protein: CASSPFSVETQYF

V gene: TRBV28
J gene: TRBJ1-5
CDR3 protein: CASNFQTNRGDQPQHF

V gene: TRBV11-3
J gene: TRBJ1-3
CDR3 protein: CASSLEGQDGNTIYF

V gene: TRBV11-2
J gene: TRBJ2-5
CDR3 protein: CASSFYDYQETQYF

V gene: TRBV7-2
J gene: TRBJ2-1
CDR3 protein: CASSPGRATYNEQFF

V gene: TRBV7-9
J gene: TRBJ2-5
CDR3 protein: CASSSVLIEETQYF

V gene: TRBV27
J gene: TRBJ1-5
CDR3 protein: CASSSFTGGYNQPQHF

V gene: TRBV6-1
J gene: TRBJ1-6
CDR3 protein: CASRLDSGTSPLHF

V gene: TRBV20-1
J gene: TRBJ2-1
CDR3 protein: CSAGSFYNEQFF

V gene: TRBV12-3/TRBV12-4
J gene: TRBJ2-7
CDR3 protein: CASSFRLAAYEQYF

V gene: TRBV7-2
J gene: TRBJ2-1
CDR3 protein: CASSLRRRSSYNEQFF

V gene: TRBV19
J gene: TRBJ2-5
CDR3 protein: CASSRFGVGQETQYF

V gene: TRBV29-1
J gene: TRBJ2-3
CDR3 protein: CSVARTQLAGELDTQYF

V gene: TRBV6-2/TRBV6-3
J gene: TRBJ2-2
CDR3 protein: CASSYGPSGRTGELFF

V gene: TRBV7-2
J gene: TRBJ1-2
CDR3 protein: CASSLAGTGDGYTF

V gene: TRBV7-2
J gene: TRBJ2-3
CDR3 protein: CASSFSGWDTQYF

V gene: TRBV6-2/TRBV6-3
J gene: TRBJ2-7
CDR3 protein: CASSQQDYEQYF

V gene: TRBV10-3
J gene: TRBJ2-1
CDR3 protein: CAISWLAGPDEEQFF

V gene: TRBV7-6
J gene: TRBJ2-3
CDR3 protein: CASSLGGGVSDTQYF

V gene: TRBV9
J gene: TRBJ2-3
CDR3 protein: CASSVAGVLDTQYF